This TCR beta chain came from a study of CD8 T cells in Susac syndrome. About this clonotype: The antigen remains undetermined.

With random hexamers, roughly 0.5 to 1 ug RNA was reverse transcribed. Amplification of TCR beta CDR3 used immunoSEQ multiplex PCR across 54 Vbeta and 13 Jbeta. TCRdb reprocessed the immunoSEQ multiplex PCR reads via MiXCR and lists one record per CDR3 protein. The top ten clones hold roughly 0.19% of a sample with 150,000 to 190,000 distinct CDR3 sequences, about 94% of them seen once. Study-wide points: Acknowledgment was made by the study that its TCR sequencing and HLA analysis involved a relatively small number of individuals.

Sequencing of TCR beta was carried out in blood CD8+ and CD4+ T cells. Bulk CD8+ and CD4+ cells came from magnetic negative isolation; CD8+ TEMRA by FACS. Sequencing was carried out using CD8+ T cells from PBMCs. The TCR comes from a human donor with multiple sclerosis.

The CDR3, as DNA: TGTGCCAGCACTACTAGCGGGGGTGGGCTGTTTTTT. As protein: CASTTSGGGLFF. The rearrangement links TRBV6-5 to TRBJ2-2; 11 nucleotides line up with TRBD2. CDR3 size: 12 residues. Trimming cost V 7 bases and J 13 bases; bases outside gene matches: 5. Germline V gives CDR1 MNHEY, CDR2 SVGAGI.